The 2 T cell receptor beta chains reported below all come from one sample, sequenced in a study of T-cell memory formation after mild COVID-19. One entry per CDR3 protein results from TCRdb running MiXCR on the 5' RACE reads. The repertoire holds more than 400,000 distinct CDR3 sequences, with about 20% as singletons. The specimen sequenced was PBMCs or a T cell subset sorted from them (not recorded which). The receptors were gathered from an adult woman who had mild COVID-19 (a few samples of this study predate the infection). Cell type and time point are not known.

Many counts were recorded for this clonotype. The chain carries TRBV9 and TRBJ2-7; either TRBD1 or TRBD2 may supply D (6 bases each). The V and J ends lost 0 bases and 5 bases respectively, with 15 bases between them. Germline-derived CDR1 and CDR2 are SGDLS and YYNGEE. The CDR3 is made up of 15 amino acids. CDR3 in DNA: TGTGCCAGCAGCGTAGATGGGGGGCGTATCGACGAGCAGTACTTC. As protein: CASSVDGGRIDEQYF.

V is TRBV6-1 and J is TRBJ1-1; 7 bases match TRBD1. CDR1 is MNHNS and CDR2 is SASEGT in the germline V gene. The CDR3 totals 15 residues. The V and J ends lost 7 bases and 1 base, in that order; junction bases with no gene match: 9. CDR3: CASKKGGRGNTEAFF. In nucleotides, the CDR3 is TGTGCCAGCAAGAAAGGGGGCCGGGGGAACACTGAAGCTTTCTTT.